This T cell receptor (beta chain) was found in a study of control samples from healthy donors and cancer patients. This clone was counted once. Clones were sequenced by immunoSEQ multiplex PCR, and TCRdb holds only the in-frame ones, with some missing. Seen here are 130,000 or so clones, roughly 87% observed once, and the top ten hold more than 8%. Material: blood. The sequence derives from a man aged 35 to 55 in good health.

In DNA form, the CDR3 reads TGCAGCGCCCTCGGGTTCGACAGCCAAGAGACCCAGTACTTC. This encodes CSALGFDSQETQYF. The chain employs TRBV29-1 and TRBJ2-5; TRBD1 might be the D (5 bases). Per germline, CDR1 SQVTM and CDR2 ANQGSEA. The CDR3 is made up of 14 amino acids. The V end lost 7 bases, the J end lost 1 base, and 16 bases lay between the germline ends. Filled out from reference TRBV29-1 and TRBJ2-5, the complete variable domain reads SAVISQKPSRDICQRGTSLTIQCQVDSQVTMMFWYRQQPGQSLTLIATANQGSEATYESGFVIDKFPISRPNLTFSTLTVSNMSPEDSSIYLCSALGFDSQETQYFGPGTRLLVL.